What follows are 20 T cell receptor beta chains derived from one specimen sequenced in a study of beta chain features in type 1 diabetes. The sequenced template was cDNA made from the entire isolated RNA. Produced via immunoSEQ multiplex PCR; TCRdb's table is partial and in-frame only. The repertoire has about 360,000 clones, 10% to 15% of them found once; the top ten carry under 0.02%. Sequencing was done on a sample of naive CD4+ T cells from blood. These receptor sequences come from a man between 18 and 29 years old in good health.

A remark on this clone: The junction shows a germline mismatch at one end, possibly a read error. Other DNA sequences of this sample code for an identical CDR3. J is TRBJ1-5 and V is TRBV5-1; no reliable D call. Germline V CDR1 and CDR2: SGHRS, YFSETQ. The CDR3 contains 13 residues. The CDR3 sequence: CASSLDSYQPQHF. DNA for the CDR3: TGCGCCAGCAGCTTGGATAGCTATCAGCCCCAGCATTTT.

CDR3 amino acids: CASSSGSRGFSGNTIYF. As DNA, the CDR3 is TGTGCCAGCAGCTCCGGGAGTCGGGGTTTTAGTGGAAACACCATATATTTT. The V call is TRBV5-4, the J call TRBJ1-3; D call uncertain. The V and J ends lost 3 bases and 3 bases respectively, with 19 bases between them. Germline lookup yields CDR1 SGHNT and CDR2 YYREEE (reference sequence). The CDR3 has 17 residues.

J is TRBJ2-1 and V is TRBV7-9, with TRBD1 matching 12 bases. Germline V gives CDR1 SEHNR, CDR2 FQNEAQ (reference sequence). This CDR3 comprises 15 residues. Trimming removed 5 bases from V and 10 bases from J; junction bases left unmatched: 9. As DNA, the CDR3 is TGTGCCAGCAGCCCACGGGACAGGGGGCGTGGGGAGCAGTTCTTC. Amino acid sequence: CASSPRDRGRGEQFF. Full variable domain (outside the CDR3, taken from reference TRBV7-9 and TRBJ2-1): DTGVSQNPRHKITKRGQNVTFRCDPISEHNRLYWYRQTLGQGPEFLTYFQNEAQLEKSRLLSDRFSAERPKGSFSTLEIQRTEQGDSAMYLCASSPRDRGRGEQFFGPGTRLTVL.

The chain recombines TRBV28 with TRBJ2-4; the match to TRBD1 covers 8 bases. The CDR3 is 15 amino acids. The V segment lost 6 bases and the J segment 6 bases; nucleotides outside the gene matches: 10. Looked up from germline, CDR1 is MDHEN and CDR2 is SYDVKM. The CDR3 DNA is TGTGCCAGCAGGCTTATTCAGGGGGCAGGAAACATTCAGTACTTC. The encoded protein is CASRLIQGAGNIQYF.

The sample holds a few counts of this clone. The chain is built from TRBV29-1 and TRBJ2-3; 10 bases match TRBD1. Unmatched junction bases numbered 7, after V lost 7 bases and J lost 6 bases. CDR1 and CDR2 (germline): SQVTM, ANQGSEA. CDR3 length: 13 residues. The CDR3 loop is CSARDRGSDTQYF. CDR3 nucleotides: TGCAGCGCGCGGGACAGGGGCTCGGATACGCAGTATTTT.

This clone has more than one count but fewer than ten. The chain carries TRBV6-5 and TRBJ1-2, with 7 bases lining up with TRBD1. With 6 bases clipped from V and 4 bases from J, the junction kept 8 bases outside the gene matches. The V gene's germline CDR1 is MNHEY and CDR2 SVGAGI. The CDR3 length is 14 residues. The DNA for the CDR3 is TGTGCCAGCAGGAGGGACAGCGGAACCTATGGCTACACCTTC. Translating gives CASRRDSGTYGYTF.

The chain is built from TRBV5-6 and TRBJ1-1; D remains unclear. Per germline, CDR1 SGHDT and CDR2 YYEEEE. Trimming took 0 bases from V and 1 from J, leaving 10 bases between them. The CDR3 runs to 15 residues. This chain's CDR3 is CASSLGGRKNTEAFF. The CDR3, as DNA: TGTGCCAGCAGCTTGGGTGGCCGAAAGAACACTGAAGCTTTCTTT.

The J gene is TRBJ1-2, the V gene TRBV7-9; possibly TRBD1 for D (6 bases). V was clipped by 1 base and J by 6 bases, with 12 bases between them. The germline CDR1 and CDR2 sequences are SEHNR and FQNEAQ (reference sequence). The CDR3 has 14 amino acids. The CDR3 loop is CASSLVSRGDGYTF. Here the CDR3 DNA reads TGTGCCAGCAGCTTAGTCAGCAGGGGAGATGGCTACACCTTC.

This clone has a handful of counts. CDR3 sequence (DNA): TGTGCCAGCAGCTTAAACTTACGCGGGACAGGGGGAGACAATGAGCAGTTCTTC. Translated, it gives CASSLNLRGTGGDNEQFF. V usage is TRBV7-9 and J usage is TRBJ2-1, with 11 bases lining up with TRBD1. This CDR3 comprises 18 residues. Germline loops: CDR1 SEHNR, CDR2 FQNEAQ (reference sequence). After removal of 2 bases from V and 5 bases from J, the junction contained 11 bases not matched to a gene.

The chain links TRBV7-2 to TRBJ1-5; TRBD1 is a possible D gene (5 bases). In germline, CDR1 is SGHTA, CDR2 FQGNSA. The V gene lost 4 bases and the J gene lost 11 bases, with 18 bases spanning the gap. The CDR3 totals 14 residues. In nucleotides, the CDR3 is TGTGCCAGCAGCTCACAGGCCCACCGGGTGACCCAGCATTTT. Its translation: CASSSQAHRVTQHF.

J is TRBJ1-5 and V is TRBV7-2; D might be TRBD1 (6 bases). V was shortened by 2 bases and J by 3 bases, with 11 bases between the two germline ends. Per germline, CDR1 SGHTA and CDR2 FQGNSA. There are 15 residues in the CDR3. The CDR3 DNA follows: TGTGCCAGCAGCTTATCAGGGGTCAACAATCAGCCCCAGCATTTT. The encoded protein is CASSLSGVNNQPQHF. Full variable domain (missing parts from reference TRBV7-2 and TRBJ1-5): GAGVSQSPSNKVTEKGKDVELRCDPISGHTALYWYRQSLGQGLEFLIYFQGNSAPDKSGLPSDRFSAERTGGSVSTLTIQRTQQEDSAVYLCASSLSGVNNQPQHFGDGTRLSIL.

V gene TRBV19 combines with J gene TRBJ2-6; no reliable D call. The CDR3 is 14 amino acids. V lost 5 bases and J 4 bases, leaving 9 bases between the germline ends. The germline V gene has CDR1 LNHDA and CDR2 SQIVND (reference sequence). The CDR3 is CASSPYGGANVLTF. DNA for the CDR3: TGTGCCAGTAGTCCATACGGGGGGGCCAACGTCCTGACTTTC.

This clone appeared a few times. This chain joins TRBV11-2 and TRBJ1-5; D gene uncertain. The CDR3 loop spans 13 amino acids. Germline loops: CDR1 SGHAT, CDR2 FQNNGV. V gave up 3 bases and J gave up 0 bases, with 3 bases separating them. CDR3 bases: TGTGCCAGCAGCTTGGCTAGCAATCAGCCCCAGCATTTT. Amino acid sequence: CASSLASNQPQHF.

The chain links TRBV20-1 to TRBJ1-2, with 9 bases fitting TRBD1. The length of the CDR3 is 11 residues. Germline values: CDR1 DFQATT, CDR2 SNEGSKA (reference sequence). CDR3 amino acids: CGGQGGPGYTF. The CDR3 bases are TGCGGGGGACAGGGAGGTCCTGGCTACACCTTC.

The rearrangement uses TRBV25-1 and TRBJ2-5; 11 bases agree with TRBD2. Unmatched junction bases numbered 9, after V lost 2 bases and J lost 4 bases. Germline V gene lookup returns CDR1 MGHDK and CDR2 SYGVNS. The CDR3 extends over 17 amino acids. The CDR3 reads CASSEVAGGPRRETQYF. Written as DNA, the CDR3 is TGTGCCAGCAGTGAAGTAGCGGGAGGGCCGAGGAGAGAGACCCAGTACTTC.

This clone was observed a handful of times. The chain carries TRBV5-1 and TRBJ1-6; D remains ambiguous. The V gene's germline CDR1 is SGHRS and CDR2 YFSETQ. Between the trimmed V and J ends, which lost 4 bases and 10 bases, there was a span of 12 bases. The CDR3 length is 13 residues. This chain's CDR3 is CASSLGGESPLHF. The CDR3 nucleotides read TGCGCCAGCAGCCTGGGCGGGGAATCACCCCTCCACTTT. The variable domain in full, completed from reference TRBV5-1 and TRBJ1-6, reads KAGVTQTPRYLIKTRGQQVTLSCSPISGHRSVSWYQQTPGQGLQFLFEYFSETQRNKGNFPGRFSGRQFSNSRSEMNVSTLELGDSALYLCASSLGGESPLHFGNGTRLTVT.

This clone was detected only a few times. The chain links TRBV5-1 to TRBJ2-2, with D possibly matching TRBD2 (5 bases). Trimming left V 3 bases short and J 5 bases short, with 8 bases between. There are 13 residues in the CDR3. Germline V gene data show CDR1 as SGHRS and CDR2 as YFSETQ. The CDR3 sequence: CASSWTVTGELFF. In DNA, the CDR3 is TGCGCCAGCAGCTGGACTGTTACCGGGGAGCTGTTTTTT.

This chain links TRBV6-4 with TRBJ2-5, with D tentatively TRBD2 (5 bases). Trimming shortened V by 4 bases and J by 5 bases, and 11 bases separated the two germline ends. Germline V gives CDR1 MRHNA, CDR2 SNTAGT. CDR3 size: 13 residues. As DNA, the CDR3 is TGTGCCAGCAGTGCTACAACGGGGGAGACCCAGTACTTC. This codes for CASSATTGETQYF.

V and J are TRBV21-1 and TRBJ2-1; TRBD2, the table's D call, lacks a check against the DNA. TRBV21-1 is termed a pseudogene. This CDR3 contains 16 residues. The CDR3, as DNA: TGTGCCAGCAGCAAAGAGGAGACTTCGAAAAACAATGAGCAGTTCTTC. Amino acid sequence: CASSKEETSKNNEQFF.

The V and J genes are TRBV7-9 and TRBJ2-7; 7 nucleotides line up with TRBD1. Per germline, CDR1 SEHNR and CDR2 FQNEAQ (reference sequence). V lost 4 bases, J lost 0 bases, and 15 bases stayed unmatched. This CDR3 has 18 amino acids. Written as DNA, the CDR3 is TGTGCCAGCAGCTCGTGGGACAGTCGGCCCCCTTTCTCCTACGAGCAGTACTTC. Its translation: CASSSWDSRPPFSYEQYF. Supplemented by reference TRBV7-9 and TRBJ2-7, the full variable domain reads DTGVSQNPRHKITKRGQNVTFRCDPISEHNRLYWYRQTLGQGPEFLTYFQNEAQLEKSRLLSDRFSAERPKGSFSTLEIQRTEQGDSAMYLCASSSWDSRPPFSYEQYFGPGTRLTVT.